The 2 T cell receptor beta chains reported below all come from one sample, sequenced in a study of vaccination and CD4 T cells after COVID-19. Cultured CD4+ T cell DNA underwent sequencing with the Oncomine TCR Beta short-read assay. TCRdb recomputed calls from the PCR reads with MiXCR, one row per CDR3 protein. The sample lists some 18,000 distinct CDR3 sequences, around 28% occurring once. Their antigen targets remain unknown. As to treatment: roughly nine-day PBMC culture with coronavirus spike peptide pools or control peptides (ViraFEST assay). Sequencing used cultured CD4+ T cells from blood. The receptors here all came from a human donor with COVID-19.

The chain combines TRBV5-1 with TRBJ2-1; D uncertain. Looked up from germline, CDR1 is SGHRS and CDR2 is YFSETQ. The germline V and J ends were trimmed by 0 bases and 6 bases, with 22 bases remaining between them. This CDR3 spans 18 amino acids. The CDR3 protein is CASSLGPAGNPLGNEQFF. The CDR3 region has the DNA TGCGCCAGCAGCTTGGGACCGGCAGGAAATCCTTTGGGCAATGAGCAGTTCTTC.

V usage is TRBV20-1 and J usage is TRBJ1-5; a weak D match, TRBD1 (6 bases). CDR1 is DFQATT, CDR2 SNEGSKA, per germline (reference sequence). This CDR3 is 12 amino acids long. Deletions cut 6 bases from V and 5 bases from J, with 11 bases between. The CDR3 protein is CSAIRGDQPQHF. The CDR3 region has the DNA TGCAGTGCGATCAGGGGAGATCAGCCCCAGCATTTT.